What follows are 11 T cell receptor beta chains derived from one specimen sequenced in a study of cytomegalovirus exposure and HLA in healthy donors. The PCR ran on 60 Vbeta and 13 Jbeta primers. Profiled with immunoSEQ multiplex PCR; TCRdb holds only in-frame clones, not every one. This listing includes tens of thousands of clones. The specimen sequenced was PBMCs. Receptors originate from a man in his forties in good health and CMV-seronegative.

The rearrangement links TRBV5-4 to TRBJ1-6; D call uncertain. CDR1 is SGHNT, CDR2 YYREEE, per germline (reference sequence). The V gene lost 4 bases and the J gene lost 4 bases, with 9 bases spanning the gap. The CDR3 is 14 amino acids. CDR3 sequence reads: CASSPTRYNSPLHF. The CDR3 DNA follows: TGTGCCAGCAGCCCGACAAGGTATAATTCACCCCTCCACTTT.

This chain connects TRBV5-1 to TRBJ2-7; 7 bases are a match to TRBD1. V dropped 2 bases and J dropped 3; count of bases not matched to a gene: 5. CDR1 is SGHRS and CDR2 is YFSETQ in the germline V gene. This CDR3 contains 14 residues. The chain's CDR3 is CASSLPGQRYEQYF. The DNA for the CDR3 is TGCGCCAGCAGCTTACCGGGACAGCGCTACGAGCAGTACTTC.

The CDR3 DNA reads as TGTGCCAGCAGTGCCGCGGTGTCCGGGGTCGGGAGTCACGAGCAGTACTTC. This codes for CASSAAVSGVGSHEQYF. The chain links TRBV6-1 to TRBJ2-7; perhaps TRBD2 as D (6 bases). The V end lost 4 bases, the J end lost 5 bases, and 24 bases lay between the germline ends. This CDR3 has 17 amino acids. The germline CDR1 and CDR2 sequences are MNHNS and SASEGT.

The CDR3 sequence: CASSLYTGVRNEQFF. The DNA of the CDR3 is TGTGCCAGCAGTTTATATACAGGGGTGAGAAATGAGCAGTTCTTC. The chain recombines TRBV27 with TRBJ2-1; TRBD1 aligns across 7 bases. Germline assignment: CDR1 MNHEY and CDR2 SMNVEV (reference sequence). The CDR3 runs 15 residues. The V segment lost 1 base and the J segment 7 bases; nucleotides outside the gene matches: 7.

This chain links TRBV9 with TRBJ2-5, with 10 positions matching TRBD2. This CDR3 has 14 amino acids. After removal of 4 bases from V and 3 bases from J, the junction contained 3 bases not matched to a gene. Per the germline V gene, CDR1 is SGDLS and CDR2 is YYNGEE. The CDR3 reads CASSMGLAKETQYF. CDR3 nucleotide sequence: TGTGCCAGCAGCATGGGACTAGCGAAAGAGACCCAGTACTTC.

V usage is TRBV4-1 and J usage is TRBJ2-6, with D possibly matching TRBD1 (6 bases). The V end lost 1 base, the J end lost 0 bases, and 10 bases lay between the germline ends. The germline gives CDR1 MGHRA, CDR2 YSYEKL. The CDR3 is 17 residues long. CDR3 sequence: CASSQVGRGSGANVLTF. The CDR3 bases are TGCGCCAGCAGCCAAGTGGGCAGGGGCTCTGGGGCCAACGTCCTGACTTTC.

This chain links TRBV7-9 with TRBJ2-3, with a weak D call TRBD1 (5 bases). This CDR3 comprises 15 residues. CDR1 and CDR2 (germline): SEHNR, FQNEAQ (reference sequence). With 5 bases removed from V and 0 bases from J, the gap between germline ends came to 12 bases. The CDR3 nucleotides read TGTGCCAGCAGCCCGGACACCCCTAGCACAGATACGCAGTATTTT. It translates to CASSPDTPSTDTQYF.

The chain employs TRBV19 and TRBJ1-5; possible D gene TRBD1, 5 bases. The V end lost 6 bases, the J end lost 1 base, and 16 bases lay between the germline ends. The CDR3 consists of 16 residues. Germline loops: CDR1 LNHDA, CDR2 SQIVND (reference sequence). In DNA, the CDR3 is TGTGCCAGTAGCAACGCAGGGATTGTGAGCAATCAGCCCCAGCATTTT. It is translated as CASSNAGIVSNQPQHF.

The chain employs TRBV7-6 and TRBJ2-1; D perhaps matches TRBD1 (6 bases). This CDR3 is 15 amino acids long. CDR1 and CDR2 (germline): SGHVS, FNYEAQ. The ends were cut back, 3 bases at V and 5 bases at J, with 14 bases in the middle. The CDR3 DNA reads TGTGCCAGCAGCTTCGGTGGGGGCCGTAACAATGAGCAGTTCTTC. Protein product: CASSFGGGRNNEQFF.

The chain uses TRBV2 and TRBJ1-1, with 12 nucleotides matching TRBD1. J was trimmed by 4 bases and V by 5 bases; bases with no gene match: 8. CDR1 is SNHLY, CDR2 FYNNEI, per germline. This CDR3 has 16 amino acids. The CDR3 region has the DNA TGTGCCAGCAGTACGGGGACAGGGGGCGCTGGCACTGAAGCTTTCTTT. Translation: CASSTGTGGAGTEAFF.

The rearrangement links TRBV27 to TRBJ1-6; 8 positions match TRBD1. The germline CDR1 and CDR2 sequences are MNHEY and SMNVEV (reference sequence). The CDR3 sequence is 15 residues long. V dropped 6 bases and J dropped 9; count of bases not matched to a gene: 10. CDR3 loop: CASRADRVERSPLHF. CDR3 in DNA: TGTGCCAGCAGGGCGGACAGGGTAGAGCGTTCACCCCTCCACTTT.